This T cell receptor beta chain was obtained from a study of beta chain features in type 1 diabetes. TCRB transcripts that were expressed got sequenced, as all of the isolated RNA had been reverse transcribed. Sequencing used immunoSEQ multiplex PCR; TCRdb keeps in-frame clones, though not all of them. The repertoire holds some 40,000 clones, 49% seen once, with roughly 0.7% in the top ten. This clone has a count of ten or more. V shed 1 base and J shed 6 bases, with 13 bases lying between them. This CDR3 region has 15 residues. The germline CDR1 and CDR2 sequences are SEHNR and FQNEAQ (reference sequence).

The specimen was central memory CD4+ T cells from blood. This rearrangement joins TRBV7-9 to TRBJ2-1, with TRBD2 as a possible D gene (5 bases). The receptor comes from a woman aged 18 to 35 in good health. In nucleotides, the CDR3 is TGTGCCAGCAGCTTAGAACTAGTCTTAAGCAATGAGCAGTTCTTC. This codes for CASSLELVLSNEQFF.